This TCR beta chain appears in the sequencing data of a study of blood T cell repertoires in COVID-19. Across the whole study: Acute and convalescent COVID-19 samples came from the United States, Italy and Spain. T cells, B-cell-depleted T cells, or PBMCs provided the cDNA or gDNA that served as material.

Trimming removed 0 bases at V and 1 base at J, with 10 bases between. Looked up from germline, CDR1 is MNHEY and CDR2 is SVGAGI. The CDR3 totals 16 residues. In the study's own analysis: Using reference gene primer amplification, nucleated cell counts were estimated. The data were produced by immunoSEQ multiplex PCR, yet TCRdb's version contains in-frame clones alone and is incomplete. V, J and clone size reflect that table, while D and trimming were determined from the DNA. This table has a few hundred thousand clones, roughly 86% appearing once. What was sequenced was peripheral blood. This receptor was identified in a man aged 40-49 years who had recovered from COVID-19. This chain joins TRBV6-5 and TRBJ1-3, with TRBD1 as a possible D gene (5 bases). The CDR3 spells CASSYSTRGSGNTIYF. The CDR3 DNA sequence: TGTGCCAGCAGTTACTCGACTAGGGGTTCTGGAAACACCATATATTTT.